The TCR beta chain described here comes from a study of spatial heterogeneity in lung cancer. Study as a whole: Each time, sequencing found more beta-chain sequences than alpha-chain sequences.

Time point described: sample taken at primary tumor resection. Untreated early-stage non-small cell lung cancer patients, over 55 in total, were the donors. Whole RNA came from tumor, nontumor lung or frozen PBMC and was sequenced without being sorted. TCRdb redid the calling of the 5' RACE reads with MiXCR, one entry per CDR3 protein. The sample has tens of thousands of distinct CDR3 sequences; 12% are singletons. There are 16 residues in the CDR3. The V segment lost 5 bases and the J segment 7 bases; nucleotides outside the gene matches: 12. Germline CDR1 MNHEY, CDR2 SVGAGI. The origin of this receptor is a male donor with early-stage non-small cell lung cancer. The chain has TRBV6-5 and TRBJ2-1; 9 nucleotides align to TRBD1. The sequencing used PBMCs, collected at surgery. CDR3 residues: CASSQAGTGKKNEQFF. CDR3 bases: TGTGCCAGCAGTCAGGCCGGGACAGGGAAAAAAAATGAGCAGTTCTTC.